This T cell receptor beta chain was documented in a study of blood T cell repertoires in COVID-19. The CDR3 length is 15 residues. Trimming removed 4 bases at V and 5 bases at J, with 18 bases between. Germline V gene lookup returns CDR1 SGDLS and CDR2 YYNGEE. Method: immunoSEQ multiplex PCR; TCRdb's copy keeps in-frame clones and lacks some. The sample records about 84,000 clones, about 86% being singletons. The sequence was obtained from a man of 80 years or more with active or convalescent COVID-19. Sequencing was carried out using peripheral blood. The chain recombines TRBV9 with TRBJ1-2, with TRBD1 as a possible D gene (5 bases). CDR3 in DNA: TGTGCCAGCAGCCCGACGGGGGACGGCCGTTATGGCTACACCTTC. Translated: CASSPTGDGRYGYTF.